These T cell receptor beta chains were read from a single sample in a study of blood T cell repertoires in COVID-19. Libraries were prepared by immunoSEQ multiplex PCR; TCRdb keeps only in-frame clonotypes and omits some of them. Counted here are about 200,000 clones, 75% to 85% occurring once; the ten biggest clones make up less than 8%. The sequenced sample was PBMCs or T cells enriched from blood (not recorded which). The receptors derive from a woman aged 40 to 49 with acute COVID-19. CDR3s include the opening cysteine and the closing phenylalanine or tryptophan.

TRBV21-1 CASSTRTGENEKLFF
TRBV19 CASRARRMNTEAFF
TRBV5-8 CASSIGTGGTSTDTQYF
TRBV20-1 CSASGTSGSSDTQYF
TRBV19 CASSSRTSGRAEVQYF
TRBV19 CASRSGTSGTTDTQYF
TRBV5-1 CASSLDLGTGDYEQYF
TRBV7-3 CASSPRDRTYEQYF
TRBV6-5 CASSLGGGTEAFF
TRBV11-3 CASSLGQGPSTDTQYF
TRBV6-1 CASSEVKGQNQPQHF
TRBV30 CAWSRQSNTEAFF
TRBV7-2 CASSFGLAGVTDTQYF
TRBV5-6 CASSFRDSLPDGYTF
TRBV5-6 CASSSDNSPLHF
TRBV5-6 CASSLAGGGSHYGYTF
TRBV19 CASSRDRTETQYF
TRBV7-2 CASSPTGHSGNTIYF
TRBV5-5 CASTPGLDRAYGYTF
TRBV10-2 CASRTGKEQPQHF
TRBV12-5 CASGRVILITGGYYEQYF
TRBV5-1 CASSLEAGGSRNEQYF
TRBV7-9 CASSYRTGEGLEQPQHF
TRBV2 CASSYVLAGGGSDTGELFF
TRBV3-1/TRBV3-2 CASSQHPGQSSGANVLTF
TRBV25-1 CASTDREQSGEKLFF